This T cell receptor (beta chain) came from a study of blood T cell repertoires in COVID-19. Study at large: COVID-19 samples collected from the United States, Italy and Spain covered acute and convalescent phases. In each case, the material was cDNA or gDNA derived from T cells, B-cell-depleted T cells, or PBMCs.

TCRdb keeps only in-frame clones here, not all; method: immunoSEQ multiplex PCR. The table has about 220,000 clones, 70% to 85% seen once; the top ten hold 3% to 4%. Two negative PCRs, clearance, or symptom resolution were required of recovered Cohort 3 donors. This CDR3 has 15 residues. V lost 6 bases and J lost 5, with 18 bases in between. The germline V gene encodes CDR1 SGHNT and CDR2 YYREEE (reference sequence). The TCR comes from a woman in her sixties or seventies who had recovered from COVID-19. Specimen: PBMCs or T cells enriched from blood (not recorded which). J is TRBJ2-1 and V is TRBV5-4; maybe TRBD2 (7 bases). This chain's CDR3 is CASTWGGQTNNEQFF. CDR3 DNA sequence: TGTGCCAGCACCTGGGGGGGGCAGACTAACAATGAGCAGTTCTTC.